These 21 T cell receptor beta chains originate from one sample sequenced in a study of T cells in Graves' hyperthyroidism and ophthalmopathy. It was RNA transcripts that yielded the amplified TCR beta CDR3 regions. First-round RT-PCR with HTBI primers amplified the TCR CDR3 region. TCRdb called the multiplex PCR reads again in MiXCR, with one record for every CDR3 protein. The table records almost 250,000 distinct CDR3 sequences, almost 25% of them present only once. Material: blood. All receptors derive from a woman between 35 and 50 years old with Graves' ophthalmopathy.

In this sample, this clonotype turned up many times. The rearrangement links TRBV28 to TRBJ2-5; tentative D call: TRBD2 (6 bases). The CDR3 covers 16 residues. Germline loops: CDR1 MDHEN, CDR2 SYDVKM. V dropped 5 bases and J dropped 3 bases, with 19 bases sitting between them. CDR3 in amino acids: CASSPPRRAKKETQYF. The CDR3 DNA follows: TGTGCCAGCAGTCCCCCCCGGAGGGCCAAAAAAGAGACCCAGTACTTC.

As concerns this clonotype: A much bigger clone sits one base away, suggesting this may be a read error. The V and J genes are TRBV2 and TRBJ2-7; no reliable D call. The ends were cut back, 10 bases at V and 5 bases at J, with 9 bases in the middle. This CDR3 is 10 amino acids long. CDR1 is SNHLY, CDR2 FYNNEI, per germline. The CDR3 here is CAIRSHEQYF. CDR3 nucleotides: TGTGCCATCAGAAGTCACGAGCAGTACTTC.

The rearrangement links TRBV29-1 to TRBJ2-2, with TRBD1 matching 7 bases. Germline CDR1 reads SQVTM; CDR2 reads ANQGSEA. The CDR3 runs 15 residues. V was pared by 6 bases and J by 5 bases, with 12 bases of the junction left unmatched. CDR3 region: CSVGLNRGGTGELFF. DNA for the CDR3: TGCAGCGTGGGCCTCAACAGGGGCGGGACCGGGGAGCTGTTTTTT.

The sample holds many counts of this clonotype. The rearrangement uses TRBV10-3 and TRBJ2-6; no clear D gene. This CDR3 spans 12 amino acids. Germline V gene lookup returns CDR1 ENHRY and CDR2 SYGVKD. V was trimmed by 6 bases and J by 4 bases, leaving 4 bases between them. The CDR3 DNA follows: TGTGCCATCAGGGCAGGGGCCAACGTCCTGACTTTC. This sequence encodes CAIRAGANVLTF.

This clonotype was recorded a few times. V usage is TRBV18 and J usage is TRBJ1-2; a possible D gene is TRBD1 (6 bases). The CDR3 extends over 14 amino acids. Trimming removed 4 bases from V and 6 bases from J, with 15 bases in between. Germline-derived CDR1 and CDR2 are KGHSH and LQKENI. The CDR3 spells CASSRTPTGNGYTF. The CDR3 DNA reads as TGTGCCAGCTCACGAACTCCGACAGGAAATGGCTACACCTTC.

This clonotype was recorded many times. A clone one base away is much larger, so this may be a read error. The chain is built from TRBV6-2 or TRBV6-3 and TRBJ2-7; D remains unclear. Trimming took 0 bases from V and 6 from J, leaving 3 bases between them. The germline V gene has CDR1 MNHEY and CDR2 SVGEGT. This CDR3 region has 11 residues. The CDR3 nucleotides are TGTGCCAGCAGTTACTCGAGCGAGCAGTACTTC. Its translation is CASSYSSEQYF.

The chain joins TRBV27 to TRBJ1-1, with D possibly TRBD1 on 6 matching bases. The CDR3 contains 15 residues. The germline gives CDR1 MNHEY, CDR2 SMNVEV (reference sequence). V shed 4 bases and J shed 2 bases, with 14 bases lying between them. CDR3 sequence (DNA): TGTGCCAGCAGTTACGCTGGGGGGGCTAACACTGAAGCTTTCTTT. Residues: CASSYAGGANTEAFF.

This clonotype was picked up many times. The V and J genes are TRBV2 and TRBJ1-2, with 7 bases lining up with TRBD1. This CDR3 is built from 18 residues. Trimming at V came to 2 bases and at J to 2 bases, leaving 14 bases not matched to a gene. Germline loops: CDR1 SNHLY, CDR2 FYNNEI. DNA of the CDR3: TGTGCCAGCAGTGAAACGCCCAACCTGACAGGGTGGAACTATGGCTACACCTTC. Its translation is CASSETPNLTGWNYGYTF.

As concerns this clonotype: This clone may be a read error of a much larger clone one base away. J is TRBJ1-6 and V is TRBV12-3 or TRBV12-4; TRBD1 aligns across 7 bases. The CDR3 contains 14 residues. The CDR3 DNA follows: TGTGCCAGCAGTCGAGCAGGGGGGAATTCACCCCCCCACTTT. Its translation: CASSRAGGNSPPHF.

This clonotype was recorded at least ten times. The gene calls are TRBV11-2 and TRBJ2-2, with D perhaps TRBD1 or TRBD2 (5 bases each). This CDR3 has 16 amino acids. Trimming removed 4 bases at V and 0 bases at J, with 12 bases between. Germline V gives CDR1 SGHAT, CDR2 FQNNGV. The CDR3 protein is CASSSGRLSNTGELFF. The CDR3 nucleotides read TGTGCCAGCAGCTCGGGACGACTTTCGAACACCGGGGAGCTGTTTTTT.

This clonotype was recorded many times. V and J are TRBV28 and TRBJ2-7; D unresolved. The CDR3 contains 14 residues. Germline V CDR1 and CDR2: MDHEN, SYDVKM. Trimming pared 3 bases from V and 2 bases from J, leaving 11 bases between. CDR3 bases: TGTGCCAGCAGTTTCATAGTAACGGCCTACGAGCAGTACTTC. The encoded protein is CASSFIVTAYEQYF.

The chain recombines TRBV10-3 with TRBJ2-7; TRBD2 aligns across 14 bases. Germline V gene lookup returns CDR1 ENHRY and CDR2 SYGVKD. The CDR3 covers 16 residues. With 6 bases clipped from V and 5 bases from J, the junction kept 9 bases outside the gene matches. Here the CDR3 DNA reads TGTGCCATCAGGGGGACTAGCGGGAGTAGGTCCGACGAGCAGTACTTC. Its translation is CAIRGTSGSRSDEQYF.

This clonotype has a count of ten or more. The chain couples TRBV5-1 to TRBJ2-4; D not certain. This CDR3 region has 15 residues. The V and J ends lost 0 bases and 0 bases respectively, with 7 bases between them. Germline CDR1 reads SGHRS; CDR2 reads YFSETQ. The CDR3 reads CASSLGSLAKNIQYF. The CDR3 coding sequence is TGCGCCAGCAGCTTGGGATCACTAGCCAAAAACATTCAGTACTTC.

The chain has TRBV7-2 and TRBJ2-7; D not resolved. Trimming removed 5 bases at V and 6 bases at J, with 14 bases between. The CDR3 spans 13 residues. The germline gives CDR1 SGHTA, CDR2 FQGNSA. The CDR3 nucleotides read TGTGCCAGCAGCCAAAGTGTGGGCTCCGAGCAGTACTTC. Residues: CASSQSVGSEQYF.

This clonotype was recorded many times. The chain joins TRBV20-1 to TRBJ1-1; 8 bases are a match to TRBD1. The CDR3 is 16 amino acids. V shed 2 bases, J shed 1 base, and the junction held 9 bases outside the gene matches. Germline V gene lookup returns CDR1 DFQATT and CDR2 SNEGSKA (reference sequence). CDR3 in amino acids: CSARTTGGLRNTEAFF. The CDR3 bases are TGCAGTGCTAGAACTACAGGGGGACTCCGGAACACTGAAGCTTTCTTT.

This clonotype was counted ten times or more. The chain is built from TRBV28 and TRBJ1-2; TRBD1 is a possible D gene (5 bases). Trimming pared 3 bases from V and 8 bases from J, leaving 16 bases between. This CDR3 comprises 14 residues. From germline, CDR1 is MDHEN and CDR2 SYDVKM. CDR3 bases: TGTGCCAGCAGTTTTAAAAGGGGTAGTGGAGGCTACACCTTC. Protein sequence: CASSFKRGSGGYTF.

This clonotype has a count of ten or more. The chain recombines TRBV15 with TRBJ1-2; D perhaps matches TRBD1 (6 bases). Trimming stripped 3 bases from V and 4 bases from J, with 12 bases between. Germline-derived CDR1 and CDR2 are LNHNV and YYDKDF (reference sequence). The CDR3 runs to 14 residues. As DNA, the CDR3 is TGTGCCACCAGCAGGGAGACAGGCAGCTATGGCTACACCTTC. Encoded protein: CATSRETGSYGYTF.

This clonotype was observed many times. The rearrangement links TRBV28 to TRBJ2-7; 12 bases match TRBD1. The CDR3 contains 18 residues. V dropped 2 bases and J dropped 2; count of bases not matched to a gene: 10. In germline, CDR1 is MDHEN, CDR2 SYDVKM. In DNA, the CDR3 is TGTGCCAGCAGTTTACTGGCCGGTGGGACAGGGGGCCCCTACGAGCAGTACTTC. It codes for CASSLLAGGTGGPYEQYF.

This clonotype was counted only a few times. The DNA of the CDR3 is TGTGCCAGCAGTGACCGATTTACAGGATCCCTGAACACTGAAGCTTTCTTT. It codes for CASSDRFTGSLNTEAFF. V gene TRBV6-4 combines with J gene TRBJ1-1; tentatively, D is TRBD1 (5 bases). Trimming removed 2 bases at V and 0 bases at J, with 16 bases between. The germline V gene has CDR1 MRHNA and CDR2 SNTAGT. The CDR3 covers 17 residues.

With regard to this clonotype: A much bigger clone sits one base away, suggesting this may be a read error. The genes are TRBV28 and TRBJ2-7; the D gene is possibly TRBD1 (5 bases). The CDR3 covers 15 residues. Germline V CDR1 and CDR2: MDHEN, SYDVKM. The CDR3 sequence: CVSSLRGKGDNEQYF. Here the CDR3 DNA reads TGTGTCAGCAGTTTAAGGGGCAAGGGCGACAACGAGCAGTACTTC.

This clonotype was recorded only once. V is TRBV5-1 and J is TRBJ1-1; maybe TRBD1 (5 bases). This CDR3 is 11 amino acids long. CDR1 is SGHRS and CDR2 is YFSETQ in the germline V gene. With 2 bases removed from V and 11 bases from J, the gap between germline ends came to 10 bases. In nucleotides, the CDR3 is TGCGCCAGCAGCTTCGAGGGGCACGCTTTCTTT. Its translation: CASSFEGHAFF.